The sequence of this T cell receptor beta chain was determined in a study of T cells in Graves' hyperthyroidism and ophthalmopathy. The TCR beta CDR3 regions underwent amplification using RNA transcripts as the source. The TCR CDR3 first-round RT-PCR relied on the HTBI primer set. TCRdb reanalysed the multiplex PCR reads using MiXCR and keeps one entry per CDR3 protein. The table shows 250,000 or so distinct CDR3 sequences, with 15% to 20% occurring only once. Study-wide results and caveats: Separation of ophthalmopathy from stable hyperthyroidism was achieved by a 13 V-J model. Ophthalmopathy got predicted by the model a median roughly 6.1 months before its onset.

Diagnosing involved the use of clinical symptoms, serum thyroxine and TRAb, thyroid ultrasound and orbital computed tomography. The PBMCs were sourced from fresh peripheral blood (approximately 9 ml). Germline lookup yields CDR1 MDHEN and CDR2 SYDVKM. The CDR3 runs 13 residues. V shed 2 bases and J shed 9 bases, with 13 bases lying between them. This clonotype was counted many times. Its antigen is unidentified. The genes are TRBV28 and TRBJ2-5; unclear D gene. Sequenced material: blood. The receptor was derived from a woman between 18 and 29 years old with Graves' ophthalmopathy. The CDR3 DNA reads as TGTGCCAGCAGTTTAGTGGGGTCTAAGGCCCAGTACTTC. This codes for CASSLVGSKAQYF.